A selection of T cell receptor beta chains follows, all from one sample in a study of regulatory T cells in long-lasting Graves disease. TCRdb reprocessed the multiplex PCR reads via MiXCR and lists one record per CDR3 protein. This sample has fewer than 400,000 distinct CDR3 sequences, with around 19% found just once. The specimen comprised peripheral blood mononuclear cells (PBMCs), sampled when the disease was refractory, from a patient treated with antithyroid drugs. These receptors were taken from a female donor with Graves disease. Both conserved end residues are part of each CDR3. Each record gives: V gene, clone size, D gene, J gene, CDR3 protein, CDR3 DNA. A D gene is named only where the DNA matches it firmly. Size values are once, few and many counts, or a class for expanded clones, and some rows have none.

TRBV24-1	once	NA	TRBJ2-7	CATELGRPSYEQYF	TGTGCCACCGAGCTAGGGAGACCGTCCTACGAGCAGTACTTC
TRBV6-2/TRBV6-3	few	NA	TRBJ2-7	CASSYSLGYSSYEQYF	TGTGCCAGCAGTTACTCTCTCGGCTATAGCTCCTACGAGCAGTACTTC
TRBV30	NA	NA	TRBJ2-4	CAWSGLAKNIQYF	TGTGCCTGGAGCGGGCTAGCCAAAAACATTCAGTACTTC
TRBV30	many	NA	TRBJ1-6	CAWSVSNKGRRSPLHF	TGTGCCTGGAGTGTATCCAACAAGGGAAGGCGTTCACCCCTCCACTTT
TRBV27	many	NA	TRBJ1-2	CASSRDRLRGYTF	TGTGCCAGCAGCCGCGACAGGCTTAGGGGCTACACCTTC
TRBV20-1	few	NA	TRBJ1-2	CSAPLPAYGYTF	TGCAGTGCTCCACTCCCCGCCTATGGCTACACCTTC
TRBV20-1	few	NA	TRBJ1-1	CSARVAGAYTEAFF	TGCAGTGCTAGAGTGGCAGGGGCCTACACTGAAGCTTTCTTT
TRBV6-1	many	NA	TRBJ1-2	CASSTGGTPIYGYTF	TGTGCCAGCAGTACCGGAGGGACTCCCATTTATGGCTACACCTTC
TRBV27	many	NA	TRBJ1-1	CASSLTPTPNTEAFF	TGTGCCAGCAGTTTAACCCCGACACCGAACACTGAAGCTTTCTTT
TRBV29-1	few	NA	TRBJ2-2	CTNFTTVGGELFF	TGCACCAACTTTACTACAGTCGGCGGGGAGCTGTTTTTT
TRBV5-6	NA	NA	TRBJ2-3	CASSVGSRTDTQYF	TGTGCCAGCAGCGTCGGGAGCCGCACAGATACGCAGTATTTT
TRBV27	many	NA	TRBJ1-2	CASSLSSGVFDGYTF	TGTGCCAGCAGTTTATCGAGTGGTGTATTTGATGGCTACACCTTC
TRBV6-5	many	TRBD2	TRBJ2-7	CASSYSGTSGAGQYF	TGTGCCAGCAGTTACTCCGGGACTAGCGGAGCGGGGCAGTACTTC
TRBV7-9	NA	NA	TRBJ2-7	CASSLSFDEQYF	TGTGCCAGCAGCTTATCTTTCGACGAGCAGTACTTC
TRBV12-3/TRBV12-4	few	TRBD1	TRBJ1-3	CANSQTGQGEDTIYF	TGTGCCAACAGCCAAACCGGACAGGGGGAAGACACCATATATTTT
TRBV19	NA	NA	TRBJ2-5	CASSDSKETQYF	TGTGCCAGTAGCGACAGTAAAGAGACCCAGTACTTC
TRBV6-2/TRBV6-3	NA	NA	TRBJ1-1	CASTSWGATGPEAFF	TGTGCCAGCACTTCGTGGGGGGCAACCGGGCCTGAAGCTTTCTTT
TRBV13	NA	NA	TRBJ2-7	CASSPGRRYEQYF	TGTGCCAGCAGCCCAGGGAGGAGGTACGAGCAGTACTTC
TRBV6-1	NA	TRBD2	TRBJ2-7	CASIKSRGAYEQYF	TGTGCCAGCATCAAATCGCGGGGGGCCTACGAGCAGTACTTC
TRBV6-2/TRBV6-3	few	TRBD2	TRBJ2-7	CASRPVSGLPDF	TGTGCCAGCAGGCCGGTTAGCGGGCTTCCTGACTTC
TRBV6-5	NA	NA	TRBJ2-1	CASSYSIWASQKGAYNEQFF	TGTGCCAGCAGTTACTCGATCTGGGCCAGTCAGAAGGGCGCCTACAATGAGCAGTTCTTC
TRBV24-1	NA	NA	TRBJ2-5	CATSDFSEETQYF	TGTGCCACCAGTGATTTCTCGGAGGAGACCCAGTACTTC
TRBV25-1	many	NA	TRBJ1-2	CASSESQRYGYTF	TGTGCCAGCAGTGAGTCTCAACGCTATGGCTACACCTTC
TRBV28	many	TRBD1	TRBJ1-2	CASSQGQGSYGYTF	TGTGCCAGCAGCCAGGGACAGGGGAGCTATGGCTACACCTTC
TRBV27	NA	NA	TRBJ2-2	CASSLYRATLPRGGELFF	TGTGCCAGCAGTTTATATAGAGCAACTCTACCGAGGGGCGGGGAGCTGTTTTTT
TRBV28	NA	TRBD1	TRBJ2-1	CASSRRQGRNEQFF	TGTGCCAGCAGCCGACGACAGGGTCGGAATGAGCAGTTCTTC
TRBV30	NA	NA	TRBJ1-4	CAFDRSNEKLFF	TGTGCCTTTGACAGGTCTAATGAAAAACTGTTTTTT
TRBV6-5	many	TRBD1	TRBJ1-6	CASSYDRGHNSPLHF	TGTGCCAGCAGTTACGACAGGGGACATAATTCACCCCTCCACTTT
TRBV7-2	NA	NA	TRBJ1-6	CASSLDSVGALHF	TGTGCCAGCAGCTTAGACTCGGTCGGGGCCCTCCACTTT
TRBV12-3/TRBV12-4	few	NA	TRBJ1-6	CASSLERGNSPLHF	TGTGCCAGCAGTTTGGAGAGGGGTAATTCACCCCTCCACTTT
TRBV18	many	TRBD1	TRBJ1-1	CASSPRQGRGTEAFF	TGTGCCAGCTCACCTCGACAGGGAAGGGGCACTGAAGCTTTCTTT
TRBV6-9	NA	TRBD1	TRBJ1-5	CASSSTQRQGGGNQPQHF	TGTGCCAGCAGTTCCACGCAAAGACAGGGTGGAGGCAATCAGCCCCAGCATTTT
TRBV7-2	NA	NA	TRBJ1-1	CASSLRVTEAFF	TGTGCCAGCAGCTTAAGGGTCACTGAAGCTTTCTTT
TRBV12-3/TRBV12-4	many	NA	TRBJ1-1	CASTGTVGMNTEAFF	TGTGCCAGCACTGGAACCGTCGGGATGAACACTGAAGCTTTCTTT
TRBV18	many	TRBD1	TRBJ1-4	CASSPGTAGGEKLFF	TGTGCCAGCTCACCCGGGACAGCCGGTGGCGAAAAACTGTTTTTT
TRBV18	NA	NA	TRBJ2-2	CASSPRIGSDTGELFF	TGTGCCAGCTCACCACGTATCGGGAGTGACACCGGGGAGCTGTTTTTT
TRBV7-2	many	TRBD1	TRBJ1-2	CASSLTGVGGYTF	TGTGCCAGCAGCTTAACAGGGGTCGGAGGCTACACCTTC